Below are 13 T cell receptor beta chains sequenced from a single sample in a study of CD8 T cells in Susac syndrome. With random hexamers, reverse transcription was performed on about 0.45 to 1 ug of RNA. TCRdb ran MiXCR on the immunoSEQ multiplex PCR reads and lists one entry per CDR3 protein. The data contain fewer than 300,000 distinct CDR3 sequences, roughly 85% of them singletons. The sequenced sample consisted of CD8+ T cells from PBMCs. These TCRs come from a human donor with multiple sclerosis.

This clonotype was seen a few times. This chain joins TRBV4-2 and TRBJ2-5, with D perhaps TRBD1 or TRBD2 (5 bases each). From germline, CDR1 is LGHNA and CDR2 YNFKEQ. The CDR3 is 15 residues long. V was pared by 1 base and J by 2 bases, with 11 bases between. CDR3 region: CASSQVRGRQETQYF. The DNA for the CDR3 is TGTGCCAGCAGCCAAGTTCGGGGCAGACAAGAGACCCAGTACTTC.

CDR3 region: CASSVSPGGLAYETQYF. Here the CDR3 DNA reads TGTGCCAGCAGCGTCAGCCCCGGAGGACTAGCTTACGAGACCCAGTACTTC. The chain carries TRBV7-9 and TRBJ2-5; 8 bases agree with TRBD2. CDR1 is SEHNR, CDR2 FQNEAQ, per germline (reference sequence). The CDR3 is 17 amino acids. V was clipped by 5 bases and J by 5 bases; unmatched bases: 16.

In DNA, the CDR3 is TGTGCCAGCAGCGTTGGTAGCGCAAGGAAGGGCACTGAAGCTTTCTTT. Translating gives CASSVGSARKGTEAFF. The chain carries TRBV9 and TRBJ1-1, with D hard to call. The V and J ends lost 2 bases and 4 bases respectively, with 18 bases between them. The CDR3 runs 16 residues. Germline-derived CDR1 and CDR2 are SGDLS and YYNGEE.

The CDR3 loop reads CASSIRAGGPNEQFF. The CDR3 DNA reads TGTGCCAGTAGTATAAGAGCGGGAGGGCCGAATGAGCAGTTCTTC. The V gene is TRBV19, the J gene TRBJ2-1; 10 positions match TRBD2. The CDR3 totals 15 residues. Per germline, CDR1 LNHDA and CDR2 SQIVND (reference sequence). The V and J ends lost 2 bases and 7 bases, in that order; junction bases with no gene match: 5.

The V call is TRBV4-1, the J call TRBJ2-7; perhaps D is TRBD1 or TRBD2 (5 bases each). In germline, CDR1 is MGHRA, CDR2 YSYEKL. Trimming cost V 1 base and J 5 bases, with 15 bases left between them. The CDR3 runs 15 residues. CDR3 bases: TGCGCCAGCAGCCAAGGATTGGGCAGGGACCACGAGCAGTACTTC. This translates into CASSQGLGRDHEQYF.

V and J are TRBV28 and TRBJ1-2, with a possible D match to TRBD1 (6 bases). V dropped 4 bases and J dropped 2 bases, with 11 bases sitting between them. The CDR3 extends over 14 amino acids. Germline-derived CDR1 and CDR2 are MDHEN and SYDVKM. Here the CDR3 reads CASSSWTVNYGYTF. CDR3 bases: TGTGCCAGCAGTTCCTGGACAGTGAACTATGGCTACACCTTC.

This clonotype was detected only a few times. J is TRBJ2-7 and V is TRBV5-4; maybe TRBD1 (6 bases). CDR1 SGHNT and CDR2 YYREEE come from the germline V gene (reference sequence). The CDR3 consists of 13 residues. The V end was cut by 4 bases, the J end by 2 bases, with 10 bases between. The CDR3 nucleotides read TGTGCCAGCAGCGCCGACAGGCCCTACGAGCAGTACTTC. Its protein product is CASSADRPYEQYF.

The rearrangement links TRBV7-9 to TRBJ2-7, with a possible D match to TRBD2 (6 bases). V lost 1 base and J lost 1, with 17 bases in between. Germline-derived CDR1 and CDR2 are SEHNR and FQNEAQ (reference sequence). This CDR3 is 17 amino acids long. The DNA of the CDR3 is TGTGCCAGCAGCTTAGAGGGGTCGGGAGCTACTTCCTACGAGCAGTACTTC. Protein sequence: CASSLEGSGATSYEQYF.

The chain is built from TRBV29-1 and TRBJ2-7; D gene ambiguous. Germline values: CDR1 SQVTM, CDR2 ANQGSEA. V lost 6 bases to trimming and J lost 0 bases, with 9 bases between them. This CDR3 is built from 12 residues. The CDR3 coding sequence is TGCAGCGTCGGTGTGAGCTCCTACGAGCAGTACTTC. It yields the protein CSVGVSSYEQYF.

This sequence joins TRBV7-9 and TRBJ2-7, with TRBD2 matching over 12 bases. Germline loops: CDR1 SEHNR, CDR2 FQNEAQ (reference sequence). The CDR3 covers 16 residues. Trimming removed 5 bases from V and 1 base from J; junction bases left unmatched: 6. The CDR3 loop reads CASSGLGLAGSYEQYF. CDR3 nucleotide sequence: TGTGCCAGCAGCGGCCTGGGACTAGCGGGTTCCTACGAGCAGTACTTC. Filled out from reference TRBV7-9 and TRBJ2-7, the complete variable domain reads DTGVSQNPRHKITKRGQNVTFRCDPISEHNRLYWYRQTLGQGPEFLTYFQNEAQLEKSRLLSDRFSAERPKGSFSTLEIQRTEQGDSAMYLCASSGLGLAGSYEQYFGPGTRLTVT.

The chain joins TRBV9 to TRBJ2-3, with TRBD2 matching over 9 bases. The CDR3 length is 17 residues. Germline-derived CDR1 and CDR2 are SGDLS and YYNGEE. Unmatched junction bases numbered 7, after V lost 0 bases and J lost 2 bases. For the CDR3, the DNA is TGTGCCAGCAGCGTAGAATCGAGCGGGAGGATCACAGATACGCAGTATTTT. It codes for CASSVESSGRITDTQYF.

This clonotype has only a few counts. This chain links TRBV25-1 with TRBJ1-1; D remains ambiguous. Germline CDR1 is MGHDK and CDR2 is SYGVNS. CDR3 length equals 11 residues. V was trimmed by 2 bases and J by 8 bases, leaving 6 bases between them. The CDR3 DNA sequence: TGTGCCAGCAGTGAAGGGAGGGAAGCTTTCTTT. Residues: CASSEGREAFF.

The genes are TRBV30 and TRBJ1-1; D unresolved. The germline V gene encodes CDR1 GTSNPN and CDR2 SVGIG (reference sequence). The CDR3 has 12 residues. Deletions cut 6 bases from V and 4 bases from J, with 12 bases between. CDR3 DNA: TGTGCCTGTAATCAAGTGGGCACTGAAGCTTTCTTT. Protein: CACNQVGTEAFF.